These T cell receptor beta chains were read from a single sample in a study of blood T cell repertoires in COVID-19. The protocol was immunoSEQ multiplex PCR, while the TCRdb copy is restricted to in-frame clones and leaves out a portion. The sample comprises 45,000 to 50,000 clones, roughly nine tenths of which are singletons, and around 8.5% rests with the top ten. Material for sequencing was peripheral blood. These receptors originate from a human donor in a cohort sampled during active COVID-19. CDR3s include the opening cysteine and the closing phenylalanine or tryptophan. Fields, in order: J gene, CDR3 length, V gene, CDR3 protein.

TRBJ2-1 13 TRBV11-1 CASRAYSVNEQFF
TRBJ2-5 14 TRBV6-5 CASSRGHRQETQYF
TRBJ1-3 15 TRBV3-1/TRBV3-2 CASGPGSITGNTIYF
TRBJ2-2 16 TRBV18 CASSPPDGANTGELFF
TRBJ1-3 14 TRBV25-1 CASSKNTGGNTIYF
TRBJ1-1 15 TRBV5-1 CASSLVGGLGTEAFF
TRBJ2-1 14 TRBV6-1 CASSERLAGAEQFF
TRBJ2-1 16 TRBV27 CASSFFGTQLEHEQFF
TRBJ2-1 15 TRBV5-1 CASSEGLAGENEQFF
TRBJ1-1 14 TRBV19 CASSYDEGTTEAFF
TRBJ1-1 15 TRBV7-9 CASSLVGQGGTEAFF
TRBJ1-6 16 TRBV6-5 CASSYSQTTGGSPLHF
TRBJ2-2 16 TRBV7-6 CASSLEAGSNTGELFF
TRBJ1-2 15 TRBV4-1 CASSPTPAGRSGYTF
TRBJ1-1 11 TRBV28 CASSPVRGAFF
TRBJ1-2 14 TRBV6-5 CASRRTGGDYGYTF
TRBJ1-3 17 TRBV3-1/TRBV3-2 CASSRYSTGNSGNTIYF
TRBJ1-6 17 TRBV30 CAWPYRDRGASNSPLHF
TRBJ2-3 16 TRBV9 CASSVDPAGGTDTQYF
TRBJ2-3 13 TRBV11-3 CASSPGRTDTQYF
TRBJ1-2 14 TRBV27 CASSSQQGSDGYTF
TRBJ2-5 16 TRBV6-6 CASSYSVTGLQETQYF
TRBJ2-1 15 TRBV9 CASSAADRGGNEQFF
TRBJ2-1 13 TRBV6-5 CASSRGGRYEQFF
TRBJ2-2 15 TRBV6-5 CASREAAGNTGELFF
TRBJ2-1 12 TRBV15 CATITGDNEQFF
TRBJ1-1 14 TRBV7-8 CASSLGGADTEAFF
TRBJ1-4 16 TRBV19 CASSPAAGATNEKLFF
TRBJ2-3 14 TRBV5-6 CASSLRSGGDTQYF
TRBJ2-1 19 TRBV27 CASSRGLAGGSSSYNEQFF
TRBJ2-1 16 TRBV7-3 CASSHSPAGGRNEQFF
TRBJ2-4 18 TRBV6-1 CASSESLGGGSAKNIQYF
TRBJ2-7 15 TRBV5-1 CASSPPGTRAYEQYF
TRBJ2-2 15 TRBV5-1 CASSLDRDGTGELFF
TRBJ2-7 14 TRBV18 CASGLDPTGNEQYF
TRBJ2-7 13 TRBV2 CASSGGRGYEQYF
TRBJ2-2 14 TRBV6-5 CASRRTGGTGELFF
TRBJ1-2 13 TRBV6-6 CASSLGQERGYTF
TRBJ1-5 14 TRBV20-1 CSASTGTGGQPQHF
TRBJ2-1 16 TRBV5-1 CASSLEYRGITDEQFF
TRBJ1-4 15 TRBV6-5 CASSYFTGDDEKLFF
TRBJ2-3 16 TRBV10-3 CAISPGLAGDTDTQYF
TRBJ2-5 15 TRBV4-2 CASSESGGLKETQYF
TRBJ1-1 15 TRBV5-4 CASSSGTTGNLEAFF
TRBJ2-4 16 TRBV6-5 CASSYSRNLAKNIQYF
TRBJ2-1 14 TRBV9 CASSVEEGGDEQFF
TRBJ2-5 14 TRBV7-2 CASSPGLSWETQYF
TRBJ1-1 14 TRBV14 CASSPQGGNTEAFF
TRBJ2-3 16 TRBV10-3 CATLPTTSGGADTQYF
TRBJ2-5 14 TRBV15 CATSPGPLSQTQYF
TRBJ2-2 17 TRBV15 CATSRLSGTANTGELFF